These T cell receptor beta chains were read from a single sample in a study of blood T cells in healthy people across ages. MiXCR was run by TCRdb on the 5' RACE reads, yielding one entry per CDR3 protein. The table shows hundreds of thousands of distinct CDR3 sequences, with around half occurring only once. Sequencing input: blood. These receptors all stem from a man aged 80 or over in good health. CDR3s leave out the opening cysteine and the closing phenylalanine or tryptophan.

v_gene,CDR3aa
TRBV7-2,ASRSNRDRGLNEQF
TRBV12-3/TRBV12-4,ASSRDRNYNEQF
TRBV29-1,SVEGRRGNEQF
TRBV2,ASNLIPLGGGAGANVLT
TRBV28,ASSFIGPPGGYT
TRBV14,ASSQEVNEQF
TRBV29-1,SVEAGGSSYEQY
TRBV20-1,SARGGDLRNIQY
TRBV20-1,SAPRTGGITDTQY
TRBV7-2,ASSSGLAGGRNEQY
TRBV5-6,ATSLGDEQY
TRBV27,DSSVSHLFEQY
TRBV4-2,ASSQERQGTTDTQY
TRBV29-1,SVAQGNSYEQY
TRBV27,ASGGWPGQGGAKNIQY
TRBV7-9,ASSGPPGVRATYNEQY
TRBV7-9,ASSLAGQGRYGQF
TRBV5-1,ASSSLAGGSYNEQF
TRBV5-5,ASQQQGNYGYT
TRBV12-3/TRBV12-4,ASSFASSGANVLT
TRBV29-1,SVVLQRNTGELF
TRBV10-3,AISGGTSGSFNTQY
TRBV29-1,SRSRDRGNEQY
TRBV4-1,ASSQDPPGLPVKETQY
TRBV20-1,SAIMAGRNNEQF
TRBV20-1,SARDPLSVQGQQY
TRBV21-1,ASSKRLAGREETQY
TRBV5-1,ASSNWGGGETQY
TRBV7-2,ASSLMAGVDEKLF
TRBV27,ASSLGRAGANYEQY
TRBV9,ASSDKSGTNYGTQY
TRBV3-1,ASSQFRSYEQY
TRBV7-2,ASSSRGTLYGYT
TRBV12-5,ASGHGEVAYEQY
TRBV10-3,AHGQARNTGELF
TRBV12-3/TRBV12-4,ASSVRGTGYEQY
TRBV10-3,AITVGTGLNEQF
TRBV20-1,SARSPTSRGTDTQY
TRBV11-2,ASSPIRALSRDAY
TRBV20-1,SVWGGTTSYEQY
TRBV20-1,SANGLAGTNEQF
TRBV12-3/TRBV12-4,ASSLLVGQGFYEQY
TRBV2,ASSVLESSYNEQF
TRBV18,ASSPPPQGRNIQY
TRBV12-3/TRBV12-4,ASTLKRDTGELF
TRBV7-9,TSSLKGQGDYEQY
TRBV10-3,AISEITNVRLPSSYEQY
TRBV5-1,ASSLGTPREQY
TRBV4-1,ASSQVVSDAITYEQY
TRBV6-2/TRBV6-3,ASSSQRPTAYEQY
TRBV3-1,ASSQYGVDYNEQF
TRBV12-3/TRBV12-4,ASSVDESDAY
TRBV4-2,ASSQDDSRQY
TRBV5-4,ASSLPGRGNTIY
TRBV6-1,ASRGDPSGHNEQF